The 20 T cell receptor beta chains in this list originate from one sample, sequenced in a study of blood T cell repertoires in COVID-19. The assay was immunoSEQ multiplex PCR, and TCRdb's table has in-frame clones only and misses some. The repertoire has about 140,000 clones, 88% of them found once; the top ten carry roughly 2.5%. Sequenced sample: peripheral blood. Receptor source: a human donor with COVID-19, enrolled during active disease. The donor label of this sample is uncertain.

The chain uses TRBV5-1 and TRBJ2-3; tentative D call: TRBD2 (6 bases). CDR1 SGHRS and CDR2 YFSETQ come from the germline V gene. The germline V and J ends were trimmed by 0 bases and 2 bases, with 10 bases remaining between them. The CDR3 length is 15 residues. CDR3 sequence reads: CASSLEAGPTDTQYF. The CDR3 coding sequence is TGCGCCAGCAGCTTGGAGGCGGGGCCCACAGATACGCAGTATTTT.

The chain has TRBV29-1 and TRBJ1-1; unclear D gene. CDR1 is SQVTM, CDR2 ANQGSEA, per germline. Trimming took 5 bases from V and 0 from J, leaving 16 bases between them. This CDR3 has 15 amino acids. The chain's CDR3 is CSVSTVLTMNTEAFF. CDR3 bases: TGCAGCGTTTCAACCGTCTTAACAATGAACACTGAAGCTTTCTTT.

The CDR3 nucleotides read TGTGCCAGCAGGGACTTTCCTAGCACTGAAGCTTTCTTT. Protein: CASRDFPSTEAFF. The chain links TRBV11-2 to TRBJ1-1; unclear D gene. Trimming shortened V by 6 bases and J by 4 bases, and 12 bases separated the two germline ends. CDR1 SGHAT and CDR2 FQNNGV come from the germline V gene. This CDR3 region has 13 residues.

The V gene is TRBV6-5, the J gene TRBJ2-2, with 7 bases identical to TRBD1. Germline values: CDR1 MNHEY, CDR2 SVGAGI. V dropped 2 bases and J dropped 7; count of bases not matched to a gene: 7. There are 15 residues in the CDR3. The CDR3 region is CASSYDRDTGGELFF. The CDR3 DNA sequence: TGTGCCAGCAGTTACGACAGGGATACCGGCGGGGAGCTGTTTTTT.

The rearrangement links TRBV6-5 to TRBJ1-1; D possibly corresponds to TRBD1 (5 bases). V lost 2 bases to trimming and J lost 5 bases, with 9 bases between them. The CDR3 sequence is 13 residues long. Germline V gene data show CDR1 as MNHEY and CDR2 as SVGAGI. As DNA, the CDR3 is TGTGCCAGCAGTTACGCAGGGATTACTGAAGCTTTCTTT. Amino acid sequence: CASSYAGITEAFF.

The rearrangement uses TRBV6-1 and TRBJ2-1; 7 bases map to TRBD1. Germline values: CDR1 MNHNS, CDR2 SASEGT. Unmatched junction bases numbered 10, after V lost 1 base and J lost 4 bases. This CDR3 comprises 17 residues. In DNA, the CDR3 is TGTGCCAGCAGTGAAGTGGTTTGGGGGACAGAGTACAATGAGCAGTTCTTC. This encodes CASSEVVWGTEYNEQFF.

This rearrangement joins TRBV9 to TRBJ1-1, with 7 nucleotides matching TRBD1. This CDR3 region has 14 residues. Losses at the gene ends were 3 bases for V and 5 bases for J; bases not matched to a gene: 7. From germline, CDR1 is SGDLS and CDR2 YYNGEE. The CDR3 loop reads CASSALTGQTEAFF. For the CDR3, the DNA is TGTGCCAGCAGCGCTTTGACAGGGCAGACTGAAGCTTTCTTT.

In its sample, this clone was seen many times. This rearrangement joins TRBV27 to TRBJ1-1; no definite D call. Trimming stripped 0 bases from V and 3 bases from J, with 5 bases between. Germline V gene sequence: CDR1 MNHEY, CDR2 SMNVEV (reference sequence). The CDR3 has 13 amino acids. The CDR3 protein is CASSLSSYTEAFF. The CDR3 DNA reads TGTGCCAGCAGTTTATCGAGCTACACTGAAGCTTTCTTT.

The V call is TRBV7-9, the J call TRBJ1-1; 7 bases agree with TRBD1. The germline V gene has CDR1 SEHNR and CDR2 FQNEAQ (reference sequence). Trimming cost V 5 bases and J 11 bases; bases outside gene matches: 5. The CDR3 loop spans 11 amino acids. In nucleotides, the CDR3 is TGTGCCAGCAGCCGACAGGGTCGGGCTTTCTTT. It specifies CASSRQGRAFF. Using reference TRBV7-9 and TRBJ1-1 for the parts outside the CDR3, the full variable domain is DTGVSQNPRHKITKRGQNVTFRCDPISEHNRLYWYRQTLGQGPEFLTYFQNEAQLEKSRLLSDRFSAERPKGSFSTLEIQRTEQGDSAMYLCASSRQGRAFFGQGTRLTVV.

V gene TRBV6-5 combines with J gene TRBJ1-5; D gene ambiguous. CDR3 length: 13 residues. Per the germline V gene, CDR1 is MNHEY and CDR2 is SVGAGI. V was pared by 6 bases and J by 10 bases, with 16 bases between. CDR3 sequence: CASSAGQPGPQHF. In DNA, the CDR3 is TGTGCCAGCAGCGCTGGTCAGCCAGGTCCCCAGCATTTT.

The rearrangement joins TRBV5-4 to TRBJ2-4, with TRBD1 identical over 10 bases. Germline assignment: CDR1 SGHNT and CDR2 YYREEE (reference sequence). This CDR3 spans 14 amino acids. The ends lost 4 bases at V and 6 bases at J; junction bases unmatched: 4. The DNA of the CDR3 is TGTGCCAGCAGCCCGAGGACAGGGGGAAACATTCAGTACTTC. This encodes CASSPRTGGNIQYF. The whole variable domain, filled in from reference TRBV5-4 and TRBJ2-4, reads ETGVTQSPTHLIKTRGQQVTLRCSSQSGHNTVSWYQQALGQGPQFIFQYYREEENGRGNFPPRFSGLQFPNYSSELNVNALELDDSALYLCASSPRTGGNIQYFGAGTRLSVL.

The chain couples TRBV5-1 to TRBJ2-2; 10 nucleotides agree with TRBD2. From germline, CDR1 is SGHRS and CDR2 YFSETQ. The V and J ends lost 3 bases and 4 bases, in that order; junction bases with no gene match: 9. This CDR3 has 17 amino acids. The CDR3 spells CASSSDLAGVGTGELFF. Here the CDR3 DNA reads TGCGCCAGCAGCTCCGACCTAGCGGGGGTTGGCACCGGGGAGCTGTTTTTT.

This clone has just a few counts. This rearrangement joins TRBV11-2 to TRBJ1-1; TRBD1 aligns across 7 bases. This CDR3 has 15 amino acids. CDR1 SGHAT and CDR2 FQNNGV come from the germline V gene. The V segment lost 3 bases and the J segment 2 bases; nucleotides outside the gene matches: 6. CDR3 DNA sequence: TGTGCCAGCAGCTTTCCCCAGGGGGTTAACACTGAAGCTTTCTTT. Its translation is CASSFPQGVNTEAFF.

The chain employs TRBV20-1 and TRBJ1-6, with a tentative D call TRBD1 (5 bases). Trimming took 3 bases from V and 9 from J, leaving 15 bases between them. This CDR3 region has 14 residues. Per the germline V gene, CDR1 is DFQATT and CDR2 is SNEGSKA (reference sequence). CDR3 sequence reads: CSASRKWRGSPLHF. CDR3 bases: TGCAGTGCTAGTCGTAAGTGGAGGGGTTCACCCCTCCACTTT.

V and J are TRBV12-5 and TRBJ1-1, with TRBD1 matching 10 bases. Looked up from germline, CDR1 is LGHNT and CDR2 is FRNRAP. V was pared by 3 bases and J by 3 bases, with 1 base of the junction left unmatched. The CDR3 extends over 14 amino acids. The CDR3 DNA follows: TGTGCTAGTGGTTTCGGACAGGGGGACACTGAAGCTTTCTTT. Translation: CASGFGQGDTEAFF.

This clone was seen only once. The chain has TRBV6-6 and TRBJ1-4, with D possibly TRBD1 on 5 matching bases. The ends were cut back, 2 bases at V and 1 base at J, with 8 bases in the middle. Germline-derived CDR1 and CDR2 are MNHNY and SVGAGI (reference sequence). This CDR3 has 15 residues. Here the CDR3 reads CASSYGGGTNEKLFF. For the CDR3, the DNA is TGTGCCAGCAGTTACGGGGGAGGAACTAATGAAAAACTGTTTTTT.

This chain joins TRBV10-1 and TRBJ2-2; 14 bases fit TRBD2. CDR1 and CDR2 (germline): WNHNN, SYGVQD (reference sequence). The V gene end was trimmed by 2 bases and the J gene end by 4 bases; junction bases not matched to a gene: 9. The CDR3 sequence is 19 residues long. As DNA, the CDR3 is TGCGCCAGCAGTGAGGGGAGACTAGCGGGAGGGCCGGGCACCGGGGAGCTGTTTTTT. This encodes CASSEGRLAGGPGTGELFF.

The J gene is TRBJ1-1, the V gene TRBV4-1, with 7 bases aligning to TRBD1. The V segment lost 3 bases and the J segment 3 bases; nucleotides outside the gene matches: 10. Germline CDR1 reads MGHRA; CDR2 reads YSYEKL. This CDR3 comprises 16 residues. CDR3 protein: CASSHLLGQAHTEAFF. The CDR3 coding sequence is TGCGCCAGCAGCCACCTCCTCGGACAGGCACACACTGAAGCTTTCTTT.

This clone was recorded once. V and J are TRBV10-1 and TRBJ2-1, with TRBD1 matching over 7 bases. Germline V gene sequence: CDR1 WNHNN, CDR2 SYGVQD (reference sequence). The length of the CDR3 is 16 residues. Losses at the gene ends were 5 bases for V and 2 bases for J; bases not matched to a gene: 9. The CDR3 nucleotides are TGCGCCAGCAGTCCCGGGACAGCTAATGCCTACAATGAGCAGTTCTTC. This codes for CASSPGTANAYNEQFF.

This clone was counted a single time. In DNA, the CDR3 is TGTGCCAGCAGCCCTCGACTAGCGGGGGGGCACACCGGGGAGCTGTTTTTT. It specifies CASSPRLAGGHTGELFF. The rearrangement uses TRBV9 and TRBJ2-2; 14 bases fit TRBD2. The CDR3 is made up of 17 amino acids. Germline V gene data show CDR1 as SGDLS and CDR2 as YYNGEE. Trimming took 4 bases from V and 3 from J; bases not matched to a gene: 5.